The source of this T cell receptor beta chain is a study of identical twins. At least ten counts were recorded for this clonotype. Trimming stripped 6 bases from V and 0 bases from J, with 15 bases between. CDR3 length: 16 amino acids. Unique molecular identifiers were present on the cDNA, and a universal primer site came from template switching. A single record per CDR3 protein comes from TCRdb applying MiXCR to the 5' RACE reads. In the table there are 700,000 or so distinct CDR3 sequences, approximately 21% of which are singletons. These same data were also listed under a study on T cells expressing NK-cell markers. That source reports: Where a handful of donors were concerned, these clonotypes also led the CD3+CD56-NKG2C+ fraction.

The sequence derives from a young woman in good health. The sequenced sample consisted of PBMCs. The chain recombines TRBV12-3 or TRBV12-4 with TRBJ1-3, with D possibly matching TRBD1 (5 bases). CDR3 bases: TGTGCCAGCAGCCCGCGGGGCCCCAGCTCTGGAAACACCATATATTTT. It yields the protein CASSPRGPSSGNTIYF.